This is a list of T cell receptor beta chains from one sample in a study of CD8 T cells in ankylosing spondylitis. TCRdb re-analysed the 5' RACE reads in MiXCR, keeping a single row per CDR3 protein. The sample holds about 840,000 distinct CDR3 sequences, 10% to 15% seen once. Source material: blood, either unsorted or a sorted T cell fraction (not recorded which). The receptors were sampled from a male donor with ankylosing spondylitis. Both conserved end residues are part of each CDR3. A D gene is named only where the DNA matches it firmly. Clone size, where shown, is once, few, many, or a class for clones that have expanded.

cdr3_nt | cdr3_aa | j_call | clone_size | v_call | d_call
TGTGCCATCAGTGGACAGGGCACTTCGACCGCACGGGCGCAATACGAGCAGTACTTC | CAISGQGTSTARAQYEQYF | TRBJ2-7 | few | TRBV10-3 | TRBD1
TGCGCCAGCAGCCAAGAATTTCGGCAGGGAGTGGAGTTCTTC | CASSQEFRQGVEFF | TRBJ2-1 | few | TRBV4-3 | .
TGTGCCAGCAGCTTGCCGGATTACACAGATACGCAGTATTTT | CASSLPDYTDTQYF | TRBJ2-3 | few | TRBV5-4 | .
TGTGCCAGCAGTGAAGCGTACAACACTGAAGCTTTCTTT | CASSEAYNTEAFF | TRBJ1-1 | . | TRBV6-1 | .
TGCAGTGCTGGGGGCGCAGGAGGCTACGAGCAGTACTTC | CSAGGAGGYEQYF | TRBJ2-7 | few | TRBV20-1 | .
TGTGCCAGCACTCTGACAGGGGCCTACGAGCAGTACTTC | CASTLTGAYEQYF | TRBJ2-7 | few | TRBV25-1 | TRBD1
TGCAGCCTTGAATATAGGCAGGCCACAGATACGCAGTATTTT | CSLEYRQATDTQYF | TRBJ2-3 | few | TRBV29-1 | .
TGTGCCAGCAGCTTGGGGTTGGGAGCGAACACAGATACGCAGTATTTT | CASSLGLGANTDTQYF | TRBJ2-3 | . | TRBV5-5 | .
TGTGCCAGCAGCTGGACAGCGCTAATGAACACTGAAGCTTTCTTT | CASSWTALMNTEAFF | TRBJ1-1 | . | TRBV5-8 | .
TGTGCCAGCAGCAACTACAGGGGGAACACTGAAGCTTTCTTT | CASSNYRGNTEAFF | TRBJ1-1 | many | TRBV12-3/TRBV12-4 | TRBD1
TGTGCCAGCAGTTCACTCCAAGGGACAAGGTCGAACACTGAAGCTTTCTTT | CASSSLQGTRSNTEAFF | TRBJ1-1 | . | TRBV6-5 | .
TGTGCCACGCAAAGCCCTGGGGATACGCAGTATTTT | CATQSPGDTQYF | TRBJ2-3 | few | TRBV6-5 | .
TGCAGTGCTTCAGGGGCCCATAGCAATCAGCCCCAGCATTTT | CSASGAHSNQPQHF | TRBJ1-5 | . | TRBV20-1 | .
TGTGCCTGGGGAAGGACAGGCGGAAACACTGAAGCTTTCTTT | CAWGRTGGNTEAFF | TRBJ1-1 | . | TRBV2 | TRBD1
TGTGCCAGCAGCGTAGGGGGTAGACACAATGAGCAGTTCTTC | CASSVGGRHNEQFF | TRBJ2-1 | . | TRBV9 | .
TGCGCCAGCAGCCCTCACCCAGGGGGCGGGAACAATGAGCAGTTCTTC | CASSPHPGGGNNEQFF | TRBJ2-1 | . | TRBV4-3 | TRBD1
TGTGCCACCAGTGATTTAAGCGGACGGGAGCCGAACAATGAGCAGTTCTTC | CATSDLSGREPNNEQFF | TRBJ2-1 | . | TRBV24-1 | .
TGTGCCAGCAGTCAGGAGCGGGGTGCCTACAATGAGCAGTTCTTC | CASSQERGAYNEQFF | TRBJ2-1 | . | TRBV6-1 | TRBD2
TGCAGTGCCCCCGTCCAGATAGCCAAAAACATTCAGTACTTC | CSAPVQIAKNIQYF | TRBJ2-4 | few | TRBV20-1 | .
TGTGCCAGCAGTTACTCAATGACAGACCATCAGCCCCAGCATTTT | CASSYSMTDHQPQHF | TRBJ1-5 | . | TRBV6-2/TRBV6-3 | .
TGTGCCAGTCGTCACTCCAGGGCTTCCTCATCTCTGAATTACGAGCAGTACTTC | CASRHSRASSSLNYEQYF | TRBJ2-7 | few | TRBV28 | .
TGCAGTGCTAGAATCGGGAGGGTCGCCAAAAACATTCAGTACTTC | CSARIGRVAKNIQYF | TRBJ2-4 | many | TRBV20-1 | TRBD2